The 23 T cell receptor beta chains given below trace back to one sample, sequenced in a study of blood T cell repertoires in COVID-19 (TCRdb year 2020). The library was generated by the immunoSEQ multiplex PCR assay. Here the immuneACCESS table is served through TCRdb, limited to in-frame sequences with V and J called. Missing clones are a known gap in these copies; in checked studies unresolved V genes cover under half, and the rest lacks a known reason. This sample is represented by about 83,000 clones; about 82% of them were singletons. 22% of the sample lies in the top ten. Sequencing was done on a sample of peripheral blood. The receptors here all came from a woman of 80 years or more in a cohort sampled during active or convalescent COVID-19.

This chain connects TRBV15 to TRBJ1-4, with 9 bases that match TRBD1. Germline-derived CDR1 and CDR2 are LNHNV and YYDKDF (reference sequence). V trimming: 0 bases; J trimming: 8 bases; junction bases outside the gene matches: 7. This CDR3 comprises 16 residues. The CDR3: CATSRDLQGASEKLFF. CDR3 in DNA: TGTGCCACCAGCAGAGATCTACAGGGGGCGTCGGAAAAACTGTTTTTT. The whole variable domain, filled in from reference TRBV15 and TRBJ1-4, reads DAMVIQNPRYQVTQFGKPVTLSCSQTLNHNVMYWYQQKSSQAPKLLFHYYDKDFNNEADTPDNFQSRRPNTSFCFLDIRSPGLGDTAMYLCATSRDLQGASEKLFFGSGTQLSVL.

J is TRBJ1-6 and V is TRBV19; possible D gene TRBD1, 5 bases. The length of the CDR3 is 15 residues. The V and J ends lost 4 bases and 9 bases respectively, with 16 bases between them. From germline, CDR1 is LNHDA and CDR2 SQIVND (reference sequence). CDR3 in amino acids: CASSTAGGASSPLHF. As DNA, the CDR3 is TGTGCCAGTAGTACCGCGGGAGGGGCAAGTTCACCCCTCCACTTT. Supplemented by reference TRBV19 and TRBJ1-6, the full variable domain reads DGGITQSPKYLFRKEGQNVTLSCEQNLNHDAMYWYRQDPGQGLRLIYYSQIVNDFQKGDIAEGYSVSREKKESFPLTVTSAQKNPTAFYLCASSTAGGASSPLHFGNGTRLTVT.

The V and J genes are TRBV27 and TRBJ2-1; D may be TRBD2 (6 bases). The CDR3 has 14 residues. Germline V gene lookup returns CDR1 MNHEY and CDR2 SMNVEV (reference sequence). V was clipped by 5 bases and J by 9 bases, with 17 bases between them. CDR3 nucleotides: TGTGCCAGCAGTGCCCTTGCCTCGGAGGGTGAGCAGTTCTTC. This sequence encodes CASSALASEGEQFF.

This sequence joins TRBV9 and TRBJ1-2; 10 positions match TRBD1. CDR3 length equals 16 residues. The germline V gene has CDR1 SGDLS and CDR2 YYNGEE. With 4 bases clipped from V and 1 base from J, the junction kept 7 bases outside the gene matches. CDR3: CASSLGQGSLNYGYTF. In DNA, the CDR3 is TGTGCCAGCAGCTTGGGACAGGGGTCCCTTAACTATGGCTACACCTTC.

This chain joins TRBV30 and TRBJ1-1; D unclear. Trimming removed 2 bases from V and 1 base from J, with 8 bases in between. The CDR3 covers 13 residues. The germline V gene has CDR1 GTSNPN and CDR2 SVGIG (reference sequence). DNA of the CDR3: TGTGCCTGGAGTCAGGAGGCGAACACTGAAGCTTTCTTT. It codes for CAWSQEANTEAFF.

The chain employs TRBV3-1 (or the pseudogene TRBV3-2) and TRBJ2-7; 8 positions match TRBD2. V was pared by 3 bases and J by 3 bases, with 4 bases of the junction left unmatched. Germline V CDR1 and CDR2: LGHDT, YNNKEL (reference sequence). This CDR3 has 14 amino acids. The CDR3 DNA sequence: TGTGCCAGCAGCCAGTCGACTAGCGTCTACGAGCAGTACTTC. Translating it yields CASSQSTSVYEQYF.

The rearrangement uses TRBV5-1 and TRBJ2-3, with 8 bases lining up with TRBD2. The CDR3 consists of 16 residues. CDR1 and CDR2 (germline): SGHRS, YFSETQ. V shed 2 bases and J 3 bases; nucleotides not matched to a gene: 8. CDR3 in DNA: TGCGCCAGCAGCTTAACTAGCGGTGCAACAACAGATACGCAGTATTTT. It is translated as CASSLTSGATTDTQYF.

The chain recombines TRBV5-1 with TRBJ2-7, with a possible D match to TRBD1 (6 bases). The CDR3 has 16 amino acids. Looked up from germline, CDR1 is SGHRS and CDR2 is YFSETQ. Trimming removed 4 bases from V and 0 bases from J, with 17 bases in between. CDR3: CASSPRGGAASYEQYF. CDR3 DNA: TGCGCCAGCAGCCCGAGAGGGGGTGCAGCCTCCTACGAGCAGTACTTC.

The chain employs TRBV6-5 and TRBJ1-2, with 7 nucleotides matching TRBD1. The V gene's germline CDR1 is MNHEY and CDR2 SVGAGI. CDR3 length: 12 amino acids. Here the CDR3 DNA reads TGTGCGACGACAGGGAGTACCTATGGCTACACCTTC. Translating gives CATTGSTYGYTF.

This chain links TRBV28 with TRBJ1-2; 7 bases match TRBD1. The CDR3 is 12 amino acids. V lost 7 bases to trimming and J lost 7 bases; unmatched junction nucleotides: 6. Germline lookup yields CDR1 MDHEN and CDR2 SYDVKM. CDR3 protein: CASTLDRVGYTF. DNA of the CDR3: TGTGCCAGCACCTTAGACAGGGTTGGCTACACCTTC.

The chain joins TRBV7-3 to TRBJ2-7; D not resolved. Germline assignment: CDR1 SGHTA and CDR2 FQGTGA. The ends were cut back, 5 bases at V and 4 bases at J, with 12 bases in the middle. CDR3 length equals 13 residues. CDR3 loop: CASSPRPRYEQYF. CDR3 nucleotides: TGTGCCAGCAGCCCGCGCCCCAGGTACGAGCAGTACTTC.

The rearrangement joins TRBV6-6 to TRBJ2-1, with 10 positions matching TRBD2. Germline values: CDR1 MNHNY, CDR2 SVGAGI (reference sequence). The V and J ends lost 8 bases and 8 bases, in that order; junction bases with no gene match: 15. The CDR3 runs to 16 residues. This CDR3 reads CASGSPTGLAGDEQFF. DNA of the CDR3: TGTGCCAGCGGTTCTCCGACTGGGCTAGCGGGGGATGAGCAGTTCTTC.

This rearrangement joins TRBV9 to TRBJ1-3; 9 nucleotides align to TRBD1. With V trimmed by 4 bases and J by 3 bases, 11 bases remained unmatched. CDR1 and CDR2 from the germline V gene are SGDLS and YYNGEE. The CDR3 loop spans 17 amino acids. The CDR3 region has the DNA TGTGCCAGCAGCAAGGAGACAGGGGGTTTAATTGGAAACACCATATATTTT. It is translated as CASSKETGGLIGNTIYF.

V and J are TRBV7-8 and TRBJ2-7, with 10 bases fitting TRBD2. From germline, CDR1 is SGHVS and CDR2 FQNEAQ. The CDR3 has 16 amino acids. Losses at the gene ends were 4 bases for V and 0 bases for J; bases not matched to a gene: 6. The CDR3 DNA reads TGTGCCAGCAGCTGGGGCCCTAGCGGGGGCTCCTACGAGCAGTACTTC. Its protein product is CASSWGPSGGSYEQYF.

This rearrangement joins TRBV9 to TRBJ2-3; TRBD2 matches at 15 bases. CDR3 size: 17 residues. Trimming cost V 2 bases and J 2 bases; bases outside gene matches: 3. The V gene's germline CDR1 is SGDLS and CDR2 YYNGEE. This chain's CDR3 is CASSVGLAGGSTDTQYF. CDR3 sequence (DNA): TGTGCCAGCAGCGTGGGACTAGCGGGAGGTTCCACAGATACGCAGTATTTT.

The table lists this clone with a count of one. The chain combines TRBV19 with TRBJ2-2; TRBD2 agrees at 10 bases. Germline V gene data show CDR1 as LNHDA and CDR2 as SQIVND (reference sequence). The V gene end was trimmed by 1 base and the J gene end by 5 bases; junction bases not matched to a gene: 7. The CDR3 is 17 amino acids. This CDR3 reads CASSIASGSGRTGELFF. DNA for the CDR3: TGTGCCAGTAGTATAGCTAGCGGGAGCGGAAGGACCGGGGAGCTGTTTTTT.

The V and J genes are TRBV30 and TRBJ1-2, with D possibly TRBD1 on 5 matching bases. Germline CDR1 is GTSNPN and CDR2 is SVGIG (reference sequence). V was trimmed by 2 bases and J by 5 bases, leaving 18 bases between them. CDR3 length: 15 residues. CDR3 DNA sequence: TGTGCCTGGAGTACTTCAGACAGTAAAAAATATGGCTACACCTTC. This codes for CAWSTSDSKKYGYTF.

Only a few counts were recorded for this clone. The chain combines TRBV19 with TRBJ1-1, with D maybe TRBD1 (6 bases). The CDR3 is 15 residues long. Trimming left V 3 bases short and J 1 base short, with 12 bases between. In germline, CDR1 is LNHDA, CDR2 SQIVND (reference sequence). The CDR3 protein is CASSIPPGQNTEAFF. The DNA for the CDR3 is TGTGCCAGTAGTATTCCCCCGGGACAGAACACTGAAGCTTTCTTT.

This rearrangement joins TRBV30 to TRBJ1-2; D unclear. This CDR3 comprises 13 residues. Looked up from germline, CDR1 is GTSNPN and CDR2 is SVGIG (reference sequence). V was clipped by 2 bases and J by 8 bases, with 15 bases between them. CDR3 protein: CAWSRSRDDGYTF. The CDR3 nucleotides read TGTGCCTGGAGTCGCTCGAGGGATGACGGCTACACCTTC.

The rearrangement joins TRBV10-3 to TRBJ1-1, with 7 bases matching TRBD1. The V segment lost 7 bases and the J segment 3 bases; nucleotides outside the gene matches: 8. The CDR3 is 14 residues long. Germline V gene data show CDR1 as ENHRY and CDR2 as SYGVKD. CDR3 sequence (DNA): TGTGCCATCAAGCCTACAGGGGAGTACACTGAAGCTTTCTTT. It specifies CAIKPTGEYTEAFF.

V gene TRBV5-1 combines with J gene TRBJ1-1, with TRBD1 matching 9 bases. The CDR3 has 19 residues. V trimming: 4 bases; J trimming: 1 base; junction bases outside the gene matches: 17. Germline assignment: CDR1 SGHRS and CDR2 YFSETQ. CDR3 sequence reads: CASSRGQGMWGSRNTEAFF. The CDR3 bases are TGCGCCAGCAGCCGGGGACAGGGAATGTGGGGGTCTCGGAACACTGAAGCTTTCTTT.

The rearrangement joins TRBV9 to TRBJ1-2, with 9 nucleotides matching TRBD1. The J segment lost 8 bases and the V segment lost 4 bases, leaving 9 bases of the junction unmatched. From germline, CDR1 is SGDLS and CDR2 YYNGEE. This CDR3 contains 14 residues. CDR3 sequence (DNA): TGTGCCAGCAGCACAAAAGTGGGACAGGGCGGCTACACCTTC. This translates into CASSTKVGQGGYTF.

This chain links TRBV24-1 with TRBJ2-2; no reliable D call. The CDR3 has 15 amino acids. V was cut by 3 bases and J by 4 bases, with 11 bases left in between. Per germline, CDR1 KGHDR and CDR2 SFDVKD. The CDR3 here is CATSDRSPRTGELFF. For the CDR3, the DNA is TGTGCCACCAGTGATCGGTCCCCCCGCACCGGGGAGCTGTTTTTT.